Shown below are 13 T cell receptor beta chains from a single sample sequenced in a study of tumor-infiltrating lymphocytes in primary liver carcinoma. Germline DNA was also extracted, and blood RNA derived from unsorted whole blood. The input was 500 ng total RNA; TCR beta cDNA was made from it with a constant-region primer. ARM-PCR, slightly modified, supplied the TCR beta libraries through three nested multiplex PCR rounds. A C-beta reverse primer was combined with TRBV1-TRBV30 forward primers in the first two PCR rounds, and each round had around 11 cycles. Each CDR3 protein is one row after TCRdb ran MiXCR on the multiplex PCR reads. The sample records 180,000 or so distinct CDR3 sequences, about 60% being singletons. Specimen: peripheral blood. The receptors shown here come from a man aged 40-50 years with primary liver carcinoma and hepatitis B virus infection.

This clonotype was observed a few times. A read error is possible here, since a much larger clone lies one base away. V is TRBV11-2 and J is TRBJ1-5; no clear D. With 2 bases removed from V and 9 bases from J, the gap between germline ends came to 11 bases. This CDR3 contains 13 residues. CDR1 and CDR2 from the germline V gene are SGHAT and FQNNGV. CDR3: CASSLSGYRPQHF. The CDR3 DNA is TGTGCCAGCAGCTTATCGGGGTATCGGCCCCAGCATTTT.

This clonotype was seen only once. The chain carries TRBV4-2 and TRBJ2-1; 12 bases map to TRBD2. The germline CDR1 and CDR2 sequences are LGHNA and YNFKEQ. There are 19 residues in the CDR3. Losses at the gene ends were 0 bases for V and 3 bases for J; bases not matched to a gene: 9. The CDR3 bases are TGTGCCAGCAGCCAAGAGCCCGGACTAGCGGGGAGCTTCTACAATGAGCAGTTCTTC. The encoded protein is CASSQEPGLAGSFYNEQFF.

This clonotype was detected ten times or more. This sequence joins TRBV29-1 and TRBJ2-3; D is undetermined. Germline CDR1 SQVTM, CDR2 ANQGSEA. CDR3 length: 15 residues. The germline V and J ends were trimmed by 8 bases and 0 bases, with 18 bases remaining between them. The chain's CDR3 is CSLRRTPTSTDTQYF. The CDR3 bases are TGCAGCCTACGCCGTACTCCGACTAGCACAGATACGCAGTATTTT.

In the case of this clonotype: One end of the junction fails to match germline, which may point to a read error. This chain joins TRBV28 and TRBJ2-1; 11 nucleotides agree with TRBD2. Germline V gene data show CDR1 as MDHEN and CDR2 as SYDVKM. This CDR3 is 15 amino acids long. The CDR3 DNA reads TGTGTCAGCAGTCCAGTAGCGGGAGGGTTGGATGAGCAGTTCTTC. Its protein product is CVSSPVAGGLDEQFF.

This clonotype was seen repeatedly, ten times or more. The V gene is TRBV11-2, the J gene TRBJ2-5; no clear D. Germline V gives CDR1 SGHAT, CDR2 FQNNGV. The CDR3 extends over 14 amino acids. V gave up 1 base and J gave up 4 bases, with 10 bases separating them. CDR3 protein: CASSLGTTAETQYF. The CDR3 DNA sequence: TGTGCCAGCAGCTTAGGGACCACCGCAGAGACCCAGTACTTC.

This clonotype was found many times. The CDR3, as DNA: TGTGCCAGCAGTGATGAACTAGCGGGAGGGCCCTACGAGCAGTACTTC. Its translation is CASSDELAGGPYEQYF. The chain combines TRBV6-1 with TRBJ2-7, with 13 positions matching TRBD2. CDR3 length equals 16 residues. The V and J ends lost 3 bases and 2 bases, in that order; junction bases with no gene match: 4. Germline V gene sequence: CDR1 MNHNS, CDR2 SASEGT.

The CDR3 region has the DNA TGCGCCAGCAGCCAACTCGGGGGCCACTTAGCCAAAAACATTCAGTACTTC. Its translation is CASSQLGGHLAKNIQYF. The chain couples TRBV4-1 to TRBJ2-4; D may correspond to TRBD1 or TRBD2 (6 bases each). The ends were cut back, 2 bases at V and 0 bases at J, with 14 bases in the middle. CDR1 and CDR2 from the germline V gene are MGHRA and YSYEKL. The length of the CDR3 is 17 residues.

Comment on this clonotype: No conserved phenylalanine or tryptophan is present at the end of the CDR3, so a read error is the likely explanation. The gene calls are TRBV10-3 and TRBJ1-1, with a possible D match to TRBD1 (5 bases). The CDR3 loop spans 13 amino acids. The V gene's germline CDR1 is ENHRY and CDR2 SYGVKD. V dropped 2 bases and J dropped 11 bases, with 15 bases sitting between them. The CDR3 DNA reads TGTGCCATCAGTGAGAATGAAAGGGGTGCGGCTTTCTCT. This gives the protein CAISENERGAAFS.

V usage is TRBV5-8 and J usage is TRBJ2-7; D gene uncertain. The CDR3 is made up of 12 amino acids. Looked up from germline, CDR1 is SGHTS and CDR2 is YDEGEE. The V and J ends lost 5 bases and 3 bases respectively, with 9 bases between them. Here the CDR3 reads CASRDRDYEQYF. The CDR3 DNA sequence: TGTGCCAGCAGGGACCGAGACTACGAGCAGTACTTC. Looking up the rest from reference TRBV5-8 and TRBJ2-7 gives the full variable domain: EAGVTQSPTHLIKTRGQQATLRCSPISGHTSVYWYQQALGLGLQFLLWYDEGEERNRGNFPPRFSGRQFPNYSSELNVNALELEDSALYLCASRDRDYEQYFGPGTRLTVT.

This clonotype appeared a single time. A junction end diverges from the germline sequence, so it may reflect a read error. The chain recombines TRBV6-1 with TRBJ1-1; D unresolved. CDR3 length: 16 amino acids. Germline V lookup: CDR1 MNHNS, CDR2 SASEGT. The CDR3 coding sequence is TGTGCCAGCAATGAATTGTATGGGTTAGTAAACACTGAAGCTTTCTTT. Protein: CASNELYGLVNTEAFF.

The chain carries TRBV5-1 and TRBJ1-1; 8 bases match TRBD1. The CDR3 length is 14 residues. V gave up 5 bases and J gave up 1 base; unmatched junction bases: 4. The germline gives CDR1 SGHRS, CDR2 YFSETQ. The CDR3 spells CASRRQGSNTEAFF. CDR3 bases: TGCGCCAGCAGACGACAGGGGTCGAACACTGAAGCTTTCTTT.

Remarks on this clonotype: The conserved closing phenylalanine or tryptophan is absent in this CDR3, likely reflecting a read error. V and J are TRBV11-2 and TRBJ1-6; D gene uncertain. The CDR3 spans 16 residues. CDR1 and CDR2 from the germline V gene are SGHAT and FQNNGV. The V gene lost 7 bases and the J gene lost 6 bases, with 19 bases spanning the gap. The CDR3 DNA sequence: TGTGCCAGCAACCCCCGGGCAGGCTTACTTAATTCACCCCTCCACTCT. This codes for CASNPRAGLLNSPLHS.

The rearrangement joins TRBV13 to TRBJ1-1; possibly TRBD1 for D (6 bases). The CDR3 is made up of 15 amino acids. With 1 base removed from V and 1 base from J, the gap between germline ends came to 10 bases. Germline assignment: CDR1 PRHDT and CDR2 FYEKMQ (reference sequence). CDR3: CASSLEVRGNTEAFF. The CDR3 DNA reads as TGTGCCAGCAGCTTAGAGGTCAGGGGGAACACTGAAGCTTTCTTT.